Here is one T cell receptor (beta chain) with its context. The source of the sample is a study of blood T cell repertoires in COVID-19. Under the authors' procedure: Cell counts per sample came from amplifying reference gene primers. The data were produced by immunoSEQ multiplex PCR, yet TCRdb's version contains in-frame clones alone and is incomplete. V and J calls and clone size are copied from that table; D and trimming were computed from the DNA. This sample has about 100,000 clones, with 85% found just once. This CDR3 is built from 13 residues. Trimming removed 0 bases at V and 2 bases at J, with 5 bases between. Germline V gives CDR1 SGDLS, CDR2 YYNGEE.

This rearrangement joins TRBV9 to TRBJ1-2, with D unclear. The clonotype was recovered from a man in his fifties or sixties with active or convalescent COVID-19. The sequencing input was peripheral blood. CDR3 residues: CASSVDSNYGYTF. The CDR3 DNA reads TGTGCCAGCAGCGTAGACTCCAACTATGGCTACACCTTC. The whole variable domain, remainder taken from reference TRBV9 and TRBJ1-2, is DSGVTQTPKHLITATGQRVTLRCSPRSGDLSVYWYQQSLDQGLQFLIQYYNGEERAKGNILERFSAQQFPDLHSELNLSSLELGDSALYFCASSVDSNYGYTFGSGTRLTVV.